These 21 T cell receptor beta chains came from one sample sequenced in a study of patients and donors after allogeneic stem cell transplantation (dated by TCRdb to the early 2020s). The library was produced with RT-PCR. The instrument was a NextSeq 550. TCRdb reprocessing: public reads trimmed at Q25 with fastp, clones called with MiXCR, in-frame beta chains kept. Rows merge per CDR3 protein into single entries with the most common DNA and genes. In all, the sample holds approximately 200,000 distinct CDR3 sequences, and around 41% of those were seen once. The ten largest clones add up to about 30% of the sample. The sequenced sample was blood, either unsorted or a sorted T cell fraction (not recorded which). The receptors derive from a human donor who was either an allogeneic HSCT recipient or a stem cell or donor lymphocyte infusion donor (not recorded which). It is not recorded whose cells these are; they may come from a transplant donor.

The rearrangement joins TRBV27 to TRBJ2-7; perhaps TRBD2 as D (6 bases). Trimming took off 5 bases at V and 3 bases at J, with 14 bases between the two ends. Germline V gene data show CDR1 as MNHEY and CDR2 as SMNVEV (reference sequence). This CDR3 comprises 14 residues. The chain's CDR3 is CASSPGSTIYEQYF. CDR3 coding DNA: TGTGCCAGCAGTCCCGGGAGCACCATCTACGAGCAGTACTTC.

V usage is TRBV15 and J usage is TRBJ2-3; possible D gene TRBD2, 5 bases. This CDR3 is built from 17 residues. CDR1 and CDR2 (germline): LNHNV, YYDKDF (reference sequence). V lost 0 bases and J 2 bases, leaving 15 bases between the germline ends. This CDR3 is CATSRELRTLPTDTQYF. For the CDR3, the DNA is TGTGCCACCAGCAGAGAGCTTCGGACTTTACCCACAGATACGCAGTATTTT. Using reference TRBV15 and TRBJ2-3 for the parts outside the CDR3, the full variable domain is DAMVIQNPRYQVTQFGKPVTLSCSQTLNHNVMYWYQQKSSQAPKLLFHYYDKDFNNEADTPDNFQSRRPNTSFCFLDIRSPGLGDTAMYLCATSRELRTLPTDTQYFGPGTRLTVL.

The CDR3 here is CASSPSGRAARADTQYF. As DNA, the CDR3 is TGTGCCAGCAGCCCGAGCGGGAGGGCCGCCCGAGCAGATACGCAGTATTTT. The chain links TRBV12-3 or TRBV12-4 to TRBJ2-3; 10 bases line up with TRBD2. This CDR3 has 17 residues. V was pared by 6 bases and J by 4 bases, with 13 bases of the junction left unmatched.

The rearrangement uses TRBV7-9 and TRBJ2-7, with 7 bases aligning to TRBD1. This CDR3 contains 13 residues. The junction had 6 bases not matched to a gene; V was cut back by 5 bases and J by 5 bases. Germline CDR1 and CDR2: SEHNR and FQNEAQ (reference sequence). CDR3 nucleotides: TGTGCCAGCAGCGAATACACAGGGGACGAGCAGTACTTC. It is translated as CASSEYTGDEQYF.

V and J are TRBV7-8 and TRBJ2-2, with D possibly being TRBD1 (5 bases). The germline CDR1 and CDR2 sequences are SGHVS and FQNEAQ. Deletions cut 5 bases from V and 3 bases from J, with 19 bases between. CDR3 length equals 17 residues. The CDR3 DNA reads TGTGCCAGCAGCCACAGACCTACAGGACCTTACACCGGGGAGCTGTTTTTT. It encodes CASSHRPTGPYTGELFF.

The J gene is TRBJ1-1, the V gene TRBV6-5; the D is unclear. The CDR3 covers 15 residues. Germline CDR1 and CDR2: MNHEY and SVGAGI. Trimming removed 0 bases from V and 4 bases from J, with 12 bases in between. The CDR3 region has the DNA TGTGCCAGCAGTTACTCGAAAGGTTGGATCACTGAAGCTTTCTTT. It translates to CASSYSKGWITEAFF.

The genes are TRBV3-1 and TRBJ1-1, with TRBD1 as a possible D gene (6 bases). V lost 4 bases to trimming and J lost 4 bases, with 16 bases between them. The CDR3 totals 15 residues. CDR1 is LGHDT, CDR2 YNNKEL, per germline (reference sequence). The CDR3 coding sequence is TGTGCCAGCAGCCTCTACAGGGAAGCGGGCACTGAAGCTTTCTTT. It specifies CASSLYREAGTEAFF.

On this clonotype itself: Since the CDR3 does not end with the conserved phenylalanine or tryptophan, this likely comes from a read error. This chain joins TRBV5-6 and TRBJ1-2, with D tentatively TRBD1 (6 bases). The CDR3 spans 13 residues. V was shortened by 4 bases and J by 6 bases, with 13 bases between the two germline ends. Per germline, CDR1 SGHDT and CDR2 YYEEEE. CDR3 sequence: CASSAGGPHGYTL. CDR3 in DNA: TGTGCCAGCAGCGCCGGGGGGCCCCATGGCTACACCCTC.

The chain combines TRBV20-1 with TRBJ2-7, with D tentatively TRBD2 (5 bases). Germline V gene lookup returns CDR1 DFQATT and CDR2 SNEGSKA (reference sequence). CDR3 length: 12 amino acids. V was trimmed by 3 bases and J by 4 bases, leaving 10 bases between them. CDR3 amino acids: CSARASPYEQYF. DNA for the CDR3: TGCAGTGCTAGGGCTAGCCCTTACGAGCAGTACTTC.

As concerns this clonotype: As the CDR3 is not closed by the conserved phenylalanine or tryptophan, this likely results from a read error. CDR3 sequence: CASSSQTGGGYNEQFS. The DNA for the CDR3 is TGTGCCAGCAGTTCCCAGACAGGGGGAGGCTACAATGAGCAGTTCTCC. This chain joins TRBV12-3 or TRBV12-4 and TRBJ2-1; 9 bases match TRBD1. The CDR3 has 16 amino acids. V shed 4 bases, J shed 3 bases, and the junction held 7 bases outside the gene matches.

The J gene is TRBJ2-5, the V gene TRBV5-1; D remains ambiguous. The germline V gene has CDR1 SGHRS and CDR2 YFSETQ. V was trimmed by 4 bases and J by 2 bases, leaving 15 bases between them. The CDR3 totals 15 residues. Here the CDR3 DNA reads TGCGCCAGCAGCCCTGGCCAGCACACTCAAGAGACCCAGTACTTC. It translates to CASSPGQHTQETQYF.

The genes are TRBV7-6 and TRBJ2-3, with D unclear. The CDR3 covers 15 residues. Trimming cost V 5 bases and J 0 bases, with 12 bases left between them. Germline lookup yields CDR1 SGHVS and CDR2 FNYEAQ. Written as DNA, the CDR3 is TGTGCCAGCAGCGAGGACGTGTCTAGCACAGATACGCAGTATTTT. Translated, it gives CASSEDVSSTDTQYF.

The genes are TRBV7-6 and TRBJ1-6, with 11 bases lining up with TRBD1. Unmatched junction bases numbered 6, after V lost 5 bases and J lost 12 bases. Germline assignment: CDR1 SGHVS and CDR2 FNYEAQ. The CDR3 consists of 14 residues. The CDR3 DNA follows: TGTGCCAGCAGCCCCGGGACAGGGGGGATACCCCTCCACTTT. Residues: CASSPGTGGIPLHF.

Only a few counts were recorded for this clonotype. The J gene is TRBJ1-6, the V gene TRBV15; D call uncertain. V lost 5 bases, J lost 7 bases, and 6 bases lay in between. The CDR3 contains 12 residues. In germline, CDR1 is LNHNV, CDR2 YYDKDF (reference sequence). The CDR3 here is CATSLLNSPLHF. The CDR3 DNA reads TGTGCCACCAGCCTTCTCAATTCACCCCTCCACTTT.

This chain links TRBV27 with TRBJ2-1; 7 bases agree with TRBD1. The CDR3 extends over 12 amino acids. V shed 8 bases, J shed 3 bases, and the junction held 1 base outside the gene matches. Germline V CDR1 and CDR2: MNHEY, SMNVEV (reference sequence). The CDR3: CASAGGYNEQFF. CDR3 DNA: TGTGCCAGCGCAGGGGGCTACAATGAGCAGTTCTTC.

The chain combines TRBV12-3 or TRBV12-4 with TRBJ1-2; weak D call: TRBD1 (6 bases). The CDR3 contains 15 residues. V lost 3 bases and J lost 6, with 17 bases in between. The CDR3 nucleotides are TGTGCCAGCAGTTTGGGCCCGGGGGGCGTTAATGGCTACACCTTC. Translation: CASSLGPGGVNGYTF.

The rearrangement uses TRBV25-1 and TRBJ2-5; D unresolved. This CDR3 contains 10 residues. Germline V gives CDR1 MGHDK, CDR2 SYGVNS. The CDR3 reads CVIDEETQYF. CDR3 bases: TGTGTTATTGACGAAGAGACCCAGTACTTC.

J is TRBJ1-3 and V is TRBV5-6; a weak D match, TRBD1 (5 bases). Trimming stripped 4 bases from V and 0 bases from J, with 17 bases between. This CDR3 has 17 amino acids. Germline-derived CDR1 and CDR2 are SGHDT and YYEEEE. This CDR3 reads CASSQETVPTSGNTIYF. CDR3 in DNA: TGTGCCAGCAGCCAAGAGACAGTTCCTACCTCTGGAAACACCATATATTTT.

This clonotype was seen just once. The J gene is TRBJ2-3, the V gene TRBV7-2, with 7 bases that match TRBD2. Germline trimming cut 3 bases from V and 3 bases from J; bases unmatched to any gene: 6. Germline V gene sequence: CDR1 SGHTA, CDR2 FQGNSA. The CDR3 has 15 residues. The DNA of the CDR3 is TGTGCCAGCAGCTTCGGCGGGAGTCAAACAGATACGCAGTATTTT. The encoded protein is CASSFGGSQTDTQYF.

The rearrangement links TRBV4-3 to TRBJ2-2, with a weak D call TRBD1 (5 bases). CDR1 and CDR2 from the germline V gene are LGHNA and YSLEER. Trimming stripped 2 bases from V and 6 bases from J, with 10 bases between. This CDR3 contains 14 residues. The CDR3 nucleotides are TGCGCCAGCAGCCAAATTATACAGGCCGGGGAGCTGTTTTTT. Residues: CASSQIIQAGELFF.

The chain combines TRBV6-5 with TRBJ2-5; D not certain. Germline-derived CDR1 and CDR2 are MNHEY and SVGAGI. V lost 6 bases to trimming and J lost 5 bases, with 7 bases between them. The CDR3 spans 11 residues. The CDR3 loop reads CASSHLETQYF. CDR3 in DNA: TGTGCCAGCAGCCACTTGGAGACCCAGTACTTC.